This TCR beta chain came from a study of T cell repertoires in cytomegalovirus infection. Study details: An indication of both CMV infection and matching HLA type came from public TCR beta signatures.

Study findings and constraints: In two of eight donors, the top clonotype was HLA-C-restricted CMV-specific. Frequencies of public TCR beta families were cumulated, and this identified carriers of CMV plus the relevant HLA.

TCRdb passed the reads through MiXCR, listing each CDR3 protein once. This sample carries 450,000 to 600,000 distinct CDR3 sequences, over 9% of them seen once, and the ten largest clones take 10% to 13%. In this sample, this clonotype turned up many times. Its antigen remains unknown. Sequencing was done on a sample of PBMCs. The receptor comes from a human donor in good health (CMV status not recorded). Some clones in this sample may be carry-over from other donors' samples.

The DNA for the CDR3 is TGTGCCAGCAGCTTATCTTATGCAGTTGAGGAGCAGTACTTC. Its translation is CASSLSYAVEEQYF. This chain uses TRBV7-2 with TRBJ2-7; no clear D gene. From germline, CDR1 is SGHTA and CDR2 FQGNSA. V lost 2 bases and J lost 7, with 15 bases in between. The CDR3 loop spans 14 amino acids.